These T cell receptor beta chains were read from a single sample in a study of CD8 T cells in ankylosing spondylitis. MiXCR, run by TCRdb on the 5' RACE reads, gives a single entry per CDR3 protein. The sample holds around 91,000 distinct CDR3 sequences, about 9% seen once. The sample consisted of blood, either unsorted or a sorted T cell fraction (not recorded which). Source of these receptors: a male donor with ankylosing spondylitis. The CDR3 runs from the conserved cysteine through the conserved F or W. The D gene is left open where the match is weak. The listing skips clone size in some rows; elsewhere it reads once, few, many or a size class.

>TRBJ2-1|TRBV3-1|-|TRBD2
TGTGCCAGCCGACTAGCGGGAGGGTACAATGAGCAGTTCTTC
CASRLAGGYNEQFF
>TRBJ2-2|TRBV6-5|many|-
TGTGCCAGCAGTTACTCGACGACCGGGGAGCTGTTTTTT
CASSYSTTGELFF
>TRBJ2-1|TRBV28|many|-
TGTGCCAGCAGTTTTTGGAGGGAGGTGAATGAGCAGTTCTTC
CASSFWREVNEQFF
>TRBJ1-6|TRBV3-1|few|-
TGTACCAGCAGCCAAGATCCCGCATGGGGTAATTCACCCCTCCACTTT
CTSSQDPAWGNSPLHF
>TRBJ2-1|TRBV27|few|-
TGTGCCAGCAGTTTGGAGTCACACAGCAATGAGCAGTTCTTC
CASSLESHSNEQFF
>TRBJ1-5|TRBV2|-|-
TGTGCCAGCAGTCGATCCGGGGCAAGCAATCAGCCCCAGCATTTT
CASSRSGASNQPQHF
>TRBJ2-2|TRBV27|-|TRBD1
TGTGCCAGCAGCTATGGGACAGGGGACACCGGGGAGCTGTTTTTT
CASSYGTGDTGELFF
>TRBJ2-2|TRBV5-5|many|-
TGTGCCAGCAGCTTGCCTGGGGGAAGGGCGGGAACCGGGGAGCTGTTTTTT
CASSLPGGRAGTGELFF
>TRBJ2-2|TRBV29-1|many|TRBD2
TGCAGCGTTGAGGGGACTAGCACCGGGGAGCTGTTTTTT
CSVEGTSTGELFF
>TRBJ1-1|TRBV7-9|many|-
TGTGCCAGCAGCTTAGGGGCAGACGAAGCTTTCTTT
CASSLGADEAFF
>TRBJ2-7|TRBV7-9|-|-
TGTGCCAGCAACTTAGACGGGGGACCCTACGAGCAGTACTTC
CASNLDGGPYEQYF
>TRBJ2-7|TRBV29-1|many|-
TGCAGCGTTGTTCTTAGCAGGTACGAGCAGTACTTC
CSVVLSRYEQYF
>TRBJ2-2|TRBV28|many|-
TGTGCCAGCAGTTTCCTGGACGGGGGTACCGGGGAGCTGTTTTTT
CASSFLDGGTGELFF
>TRBJ2-1|TRBV7-2|few|-
TGTGCCAGCAGCGCATGGACACTGAGGCAAGATGAGCAGTTCTTC
CASSAWTLRQDEQFF
>TRBJ2-5|TRBV3-1|-|TRBD2
TGTGCCAGCAGCCTTACTAGCGGAGGAGGGCAAGAGACCCAGTACTTC
CASSLTSGGGQETQYF
>TRBJ2-2|TRBV24-1|few|-
TGTGCCACCAGTGATTTGAGGGGCGGGGAGCTGTTTTTT
CATSDLRGGELFF
>TRBJ1-5|TRBV12-3/TRBV12-4|many|-
TGTGCCAGCACCGAGGGAAATCAGCCCCAGCATTTT
CASTEGNQPQHF
>TRBJ2-2|TRBV7-2|many|-
TGTGCCAGCGGCCAGGTGGGGGCCTACACCGGGGAGCTGTTTTTT
CASGQVGAYTGELFF
>TRBJ2-3|TRBV2|once|TRBD2
TGTGCCAATCTCCTTCCCCGGCTAGCGGGAGGGGGTGGTACAGATACGCAGTATTTT
CANLLPRLAGGGGTDTQYF
>TRBJ2-1|TRBV6-5|many|TRBD2
TGTGCCAGCAGTTCCGGGACTAGCTCCTACAATGAGCAGTTCTTC
CASSSGTSSYNEQFF
>TRBJ1-1|TRBV7-2|few|-
TGTGCCAGCAGCTTAGCGTTGTACGGGGACACTGAAGCTTTCTTT
CASSLALYGDTEAFF
>TRBJ1-3|TRBV27|few|-
TGTGCCAGCGGGCCCTCTGGAAACACCATATATTTT
CASGPSGNTIYF
>TRBJ2-2|TRBV6-1|many|-
TGTGCCAGCAGTGAAGGGGCGGACAGACACACCGGGGAGCTGTTTTTT
CASSEGADRHTGELFF
>TRBJ2-7|TRBV27|-|-
TGTGCCAGCAGTTTCAGTGCAGGGGACTACGAGCAGTACTTC
CASSFSAGDYEQYF
>TRBJ2-5|TRBV3-1|-|-
TGTGCCCGCAGCCCCCGGTGGGGGCAAGAGACCCAGTACTTC
CARSPRWGQETQYF
>TRBJ2-1|TRBV11-2|medium-sized|-
TGTGCCAGCAGCTTAGATCCACTAAGCTCCTACAATGAGCAGTTCTTC
CASSLDPLSSYNEQFF
>TRBJ1-4|TRBV6-4|many|TRBD1
TGTGCCAGCAGTCCTGACGGGACAGGGGGGAATGAAAAACTGTTTTTT
CASSPDGTGGNEKLFF
>TRBJ1-4|TRBV4-1|-|TRBD1
TGCGCCAGCAGCCAGACCGGGACAGGGGGTCCGGAGAATGAAAAACTGTTTTTT
CASSQTGTGGPENEKLFF
>TRBJ2-3|TRBV12-3/TRBV12-4|few|-
TGTGCCAGCAGTTTAGAGGGACCGGGCACAGATACGCAGTATTTT
CASSLEGPGTDTQYF
>TRBJ1-2|TRBV29-1|-|TRBD1
TGCAGCGTTGGGGACAGTTCGAGACGCTATGGCTACACCTTC
CSVGDSSRRYGYTF
>TRBJ2-3|TRBV7-9|few|-
TGTGCCAGCAGCTTAGTTGGCGTAGGCCCAGATACGCAGTATTTT
CASSLVGVGPDTQYF
>TRBJ2-1|TRBV29-1|-|-
TGCAGCGTTGAAGACAGGTCTTACAATGAGCAGTTCTTC
CSVEDRSYNEQFF
>TRBJ2-1|TRBV5-4|few|-
TGTGCCAGCAGCTTGCCCCCCTACAATGAGCAGTTCTTC
CASSLPPYNEQFF
>TRBJ2-3|TRBV20-1|-|-
TGCAGTGCTAGAGCCTCGAGCACAGATACGCAGTATTTT
CSARASSTDTQYF
>TRBJ2-1|TRBV5-6|many|-
TGTGCCAGCAGCCCGGTGGGTTCTCTCAATGAGCAGTTCTTC
CASSPVGSLNEQFF
>TRBJ1-1|TRBV2|few|-
TGTGCCAGCAGTGTATACGGGGCTCAAGCGGCTTTCTTT
CASSVYGAQAAFF
>TRBJ2-3|TRBV24-1|many|-
TGTGCCACCAGTGATTCTACAGGAACCCTAGGAGATACGCAGTATTTT
CATSDSTGTLGDTQYF
>TRBJ2-1|TRBV7-9|many|TRBD2
TGTGCCAGCAGCCGACTAGCGGGGAACAATGAGCAGTTCTTC
CASSRLAGNNEQFF
>TRBJ1-2|TRBV29-1|few|-
TGCAGCGTTGATTTGGGGGTCTATGGCTACACCTTC
CSVDLGVYGYTF
>TRBJ1-1|TRBV12-3/TRBV12-4|many|-
TGTGCCAGCAGTACGGTCACGAACACTGAAGCTTTCTTT
CASSTVTNTEAFF
>TRBJ2-3|TRBV11-2|many|-
TGTGCCAGCAGCTTAGTCGGGAATGGGGCTGTAGATACGCAGTATTTT
CASSLVGNGAVDTQYF
>TRBJ2-7|TRBV11-2|-|TRBD2
TGTGCCAGCACCTTCGACGCTAGCGGGAAAGTGTACGAGCAGTACTTC
CASTFDASGKVYEQYF
>TRBJ2-2|TRBV20-1|-|TRBD2
TGCAGTGCTAGAGATGAGTCACGGGAGGGTTGGAACACCGGGGAGCTGTTTTTT
CSARDESREGWNTGELFF
>TRBJ2-3|TRBV2|once|-
TGTGCCAGCACCCGGTGGCGTTCTAGCACAGATACGCAGTATTTT
CASTRWRSSTDTQYF
>TRBJ2-1|TRBV2|-|-
TGTGCCAGCAGGCCCATAGCAAATGAGCAGTTCTTC
CASRPIANEQFF
>TRBJ2-1|TRBV13|-|TRBD2
TGTGCCAGCAGATACGGGACTAGCGGGATCCATGAGCAGTTCTTC
CASRYGTSGIHEQFF
>TRBJ2-7|TRBV14|few|-
TGTGCCAGCAGCCAAGAGGGATGGATTTACGAGCAGTACTTC
CASSQEGWIYEQYF
>TRBJ2-1|TRBV2|many|-
TGTGCCAGCAGTGTGGACGGATACAATGAGCAGTTCTTC
CASSVDGYNEQFF